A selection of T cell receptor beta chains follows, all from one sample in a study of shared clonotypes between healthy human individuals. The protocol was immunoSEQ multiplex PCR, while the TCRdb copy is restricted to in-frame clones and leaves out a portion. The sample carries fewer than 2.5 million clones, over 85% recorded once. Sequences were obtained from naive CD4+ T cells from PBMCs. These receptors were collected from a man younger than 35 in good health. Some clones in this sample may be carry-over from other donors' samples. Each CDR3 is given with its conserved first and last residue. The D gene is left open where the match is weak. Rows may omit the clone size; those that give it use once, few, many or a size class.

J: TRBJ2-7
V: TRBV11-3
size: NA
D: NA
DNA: TGTGCCAGCAGCCGTAGCGGAGCCGAGCAGTACTTC
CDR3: CASSRSGAEQYF

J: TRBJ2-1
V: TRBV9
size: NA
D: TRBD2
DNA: TGTGCCAGCAGCCCTGGACTAGCGGGGGGGCCGAGCTCCTACAATGAGCAGTTCTTC
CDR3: CASSPGLAGGPSSYNEQFF

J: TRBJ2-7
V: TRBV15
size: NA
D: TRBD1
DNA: TGTGCCACCAGCAGAGTGGGACAGGCATCCTACGAGCAGTACTTC
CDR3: CATSRVGQASYEQYF

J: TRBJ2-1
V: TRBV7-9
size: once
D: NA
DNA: TGTGCCAGCAGCCTGGGTAGCGGCTCCTACAATGAGCAGTTCTTC
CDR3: CASSLGSGSYNEQFF

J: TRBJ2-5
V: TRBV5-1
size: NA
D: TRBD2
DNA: TGCGCCAGCAGGGCGGGACTAGCGGGAGAGACCCAGTACTTC
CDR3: CASRAGLAGETQYF

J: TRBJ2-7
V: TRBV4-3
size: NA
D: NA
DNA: TGCGCCAGCAGCCAAGATAGGACGTCCTACGAGCAGTACTTC
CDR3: CASSQDRTSYEQYF

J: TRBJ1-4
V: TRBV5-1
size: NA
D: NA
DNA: TGCGCCAGCAGCGGATCCCTAGCAGCTAATGAAAAACTGTTTTTT
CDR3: CASSGSLAANEKLFF

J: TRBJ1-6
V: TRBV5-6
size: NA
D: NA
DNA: TGTGCCAGCAGCTTACGTGGTACAGAGAGGGGTTCACCCCTCCACTTT
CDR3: CASSLRGTERGSPLHF

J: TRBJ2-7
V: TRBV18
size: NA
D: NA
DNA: TGTGCCAGCTCACCACCGGGTACCTTCTACGAGCAGTACTTC
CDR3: CASSPPGTFYEQYF

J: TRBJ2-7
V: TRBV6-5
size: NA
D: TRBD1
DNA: TGTGCCAGCAGGCACGACAGGGCTACCTACGAGCAGTACTTC
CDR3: CASRHDRATYEQYF

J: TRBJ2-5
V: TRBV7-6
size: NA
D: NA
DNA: TGTGCCAGCAGCTTGTCTCGGGAGACCCAGTACTTC
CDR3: CASSLSRETQYF

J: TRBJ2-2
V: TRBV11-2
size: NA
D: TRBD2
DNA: TGTGCCAGCAGCCGTAGCCCGGGACTAGCGGGAGGTTACACCGGGGAGCTGTTTTTT
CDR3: CASSRSPGLAGGYTGELFF

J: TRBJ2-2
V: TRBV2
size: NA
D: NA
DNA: TGTGCCAGCAGTCCCTATGATACGAACACCGGGGAGCTGTTTTTT
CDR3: CASSPYDTNTGELFF

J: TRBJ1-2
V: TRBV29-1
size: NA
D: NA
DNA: TGCAGCACTCAGGGAGGGCGCCAAACTAACTATGGCTACACCTTC
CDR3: CSTQGGRQTNYGYTF

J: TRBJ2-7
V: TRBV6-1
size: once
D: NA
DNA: TGTGCCAGCAGTATTAGAGACTACGAGCAGTACTTC
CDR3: CASSIRDYEQYF

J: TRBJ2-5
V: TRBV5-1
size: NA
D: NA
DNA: TGCGCCAGCAGCTTGGGGGGGGCTCAAGAGACCCAGTACTTC
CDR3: CASSLGGAQETQYF

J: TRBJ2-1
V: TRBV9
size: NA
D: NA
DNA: TGTGCCAGCAGCGTAGGACCCATGAATGAGCAGTTCTTC
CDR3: CASSVGPMNEQFF

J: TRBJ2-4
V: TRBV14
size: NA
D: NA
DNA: TGTGCCAGCAGCCAGGGGGGAACCATTCAGTACTTC
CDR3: CASSQGGTIQYF

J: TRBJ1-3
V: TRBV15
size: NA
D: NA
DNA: TGTGCCACCCAGGACAACTCTGGAAACACCATATATTTT
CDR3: CATQDNSGNTIYF

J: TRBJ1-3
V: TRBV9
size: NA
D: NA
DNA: TGTGCCAGCAGCGCTTTGGACGGGCGCTCTGGAAACACCATATATTTT
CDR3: CASSALDGRSGNTIYF

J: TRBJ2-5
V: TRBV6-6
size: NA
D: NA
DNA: TGTGCCAGCAGGGGGACGGCGGCGACCCAGTACTTC
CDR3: CASRGTAATQYF

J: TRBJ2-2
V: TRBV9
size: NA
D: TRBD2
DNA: TGTGCCAGCAGCGCCAGGACTAGTTATCCCGGGGAGCTGTTTTTT
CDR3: CASSARTSYPGELFF

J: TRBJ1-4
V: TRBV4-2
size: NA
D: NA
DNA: TGTGCCCGCAGCCAAGTATCGGGGGGGGGTGAAAAACTGTTTTTT
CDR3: CARSQVSGGGEKLFF

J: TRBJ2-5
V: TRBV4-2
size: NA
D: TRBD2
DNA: TGTGCCAGCAGCCAAGGACTAGCGGGAGTTCGAGAGACCCAGTACTTC
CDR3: CASSQGLAGVRETQYF

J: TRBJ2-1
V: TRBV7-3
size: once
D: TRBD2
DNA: TGTGCCAGCAGCTTACGGAGCGGGAGTAACAATGAGCAGTTCTTC
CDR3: CASSLRSGSNNEQFF

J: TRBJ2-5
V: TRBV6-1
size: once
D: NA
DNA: TGTGCCAGCAGTGAGGGGGGGCTAGGGGAGACCCAGTACTTC
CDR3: CASSEGGLGETQYF

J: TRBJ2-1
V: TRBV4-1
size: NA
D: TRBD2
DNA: TGCGCCAGCAGCCAAGAGTTGGCAGGGAGGGACAATGAGCAGTTCTTC
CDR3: CASSQELAGRDNEQFF

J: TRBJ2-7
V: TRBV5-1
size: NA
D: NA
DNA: TGCGCCAGCAGCTTGGAAGGCCACTCCTACGAGCAGTACTTC
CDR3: CASSLEGHSYEQYF

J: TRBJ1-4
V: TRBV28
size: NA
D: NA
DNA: TGTGCCAGCGTCCCCCCAAAGGGCGGTGGGGAAAAACTGTTTTTT
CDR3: CASVPPKGGGEKLFF

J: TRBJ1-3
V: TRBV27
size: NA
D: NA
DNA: TGTGCCAGCAGTTTATCCGAGGGAAACACCATATATTTT
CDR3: CASSLSEGNTIYF

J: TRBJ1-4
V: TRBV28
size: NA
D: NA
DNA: TGTGCCAGCAGTTTATTGTCAGGGTGGGGTGAAAAACTGTTTTTT
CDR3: CASSLLSGWGEKLFF

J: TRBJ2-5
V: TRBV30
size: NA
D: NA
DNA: TGTGCCTGGAGTGGGGGGATCCAAGAGACCCAGTACTTC
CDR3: CAWSGGIQETQYF

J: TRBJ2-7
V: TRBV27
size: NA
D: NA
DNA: TGTGCCAGCGGTGCCCTGGGGGCCTACGAGCAGTACTTC
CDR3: CASGALGAYEQYF

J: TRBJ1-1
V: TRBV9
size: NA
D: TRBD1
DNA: TGTGCCAGGTTTGAGAGGGCCATAGACAGGGTAAGAACTGAAGCTTTCTTT
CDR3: CARFERAIDRVRTEAFF

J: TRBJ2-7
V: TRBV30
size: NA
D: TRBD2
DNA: TGTGCCTGGAGCGTAACTAGCGGACCTACGGGGCAGTACTTC
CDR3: CAWSVTSGPTGQYF

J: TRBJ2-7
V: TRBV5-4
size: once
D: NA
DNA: TGTGCCAGCAGCTCAACAGGAGCCTCCTACGAGCAGTACTTC
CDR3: CASSSTGASYEQYF

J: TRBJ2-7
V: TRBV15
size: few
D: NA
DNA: TGTGCCACCAGCAGACGACAGAACGACTACGAGCAGTACTTC
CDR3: CATSRRQNDYEQYF

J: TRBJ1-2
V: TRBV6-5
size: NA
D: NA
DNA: TGTGCCAGCAGCTCCGGGCCGGGGAACTATGGCTACACCTTC
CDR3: CASSSGPGNYGYTF

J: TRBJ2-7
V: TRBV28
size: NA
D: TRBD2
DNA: TGTGCCAGCAGTCAGGGACTAGCGGGAGGGCGCTACGAGCAGTACTTC
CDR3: CASSQGLAGGRYEQYF

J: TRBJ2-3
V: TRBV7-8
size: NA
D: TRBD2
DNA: TGTGCCAGCAGCTCTGGGACTAGCGGGAGAGGAGATACGCAGTATTTT
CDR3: CASSSGTSGRGDTQYF

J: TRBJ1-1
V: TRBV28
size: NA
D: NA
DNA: TGTGCCAGCGCCCGGGGGGTAGGAGGCCCTAACACTGAAGCTTTCTTT
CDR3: CASARGVGGPNTEAFF

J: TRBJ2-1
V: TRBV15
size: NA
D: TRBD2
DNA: TGTGCCACCAGCAGAGCACTAGCGGGAGTGAATGAGCAGTTCTTC
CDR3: CATSRALAGVNEQFF

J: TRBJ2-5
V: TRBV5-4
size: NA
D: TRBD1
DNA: TGTGCCAGCAGCTTGGGGGGGACAGTAGAGACCCAGTACTTC
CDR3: CASSLGGTVETQYF

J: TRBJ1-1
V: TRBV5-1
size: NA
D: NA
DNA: TGCGCCAGCATCAGTGACATGAACACTGAAGCTTTCTTT
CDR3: CASISDMNTEAFF

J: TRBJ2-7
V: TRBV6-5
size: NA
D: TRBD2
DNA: TGTGCCAGCGGGGGGCTAGCGGGAGGATCCTACGAGCAGTACTTC
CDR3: CASGGLAGGSYEQYF

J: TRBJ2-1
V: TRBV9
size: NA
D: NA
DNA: TGTGCCAGCAGCGTAGAGGGCGGGGCCTACAATGAGCAGTTCTTC
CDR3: CASSVEGGAYNEQFF

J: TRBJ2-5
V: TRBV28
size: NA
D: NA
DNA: TGTGCCAGCAGTACCCGGACGGAGATTCAAGAGACCCAGTACTTC
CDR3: CASSTRTEIQETQYF

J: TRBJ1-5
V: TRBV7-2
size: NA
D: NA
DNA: TGTGCCAGCAGCTGGGCAGGGCGGGGGAATCAGCCCCAGCATTTT
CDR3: CASSWAGRGNQPQHF

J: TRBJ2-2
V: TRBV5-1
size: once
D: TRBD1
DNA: TGCGCCAGCAGCCTCCATGGGACAGGTTCGATCACCGGGGAGCTGTTTTTT
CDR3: CASSLHGTGSITGELFF

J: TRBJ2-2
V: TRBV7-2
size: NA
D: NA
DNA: TGTGCCAGCAGCTTAGTTCGGGAAGTGGGGGAGCTGTTTTTT
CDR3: CASSLVREVGELFF

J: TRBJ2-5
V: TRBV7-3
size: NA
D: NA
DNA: TGTGCCAGCAGCTCTAACGGCGGTTATGAGACCCAGTACTTC
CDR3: CASSSNGGYETQYF